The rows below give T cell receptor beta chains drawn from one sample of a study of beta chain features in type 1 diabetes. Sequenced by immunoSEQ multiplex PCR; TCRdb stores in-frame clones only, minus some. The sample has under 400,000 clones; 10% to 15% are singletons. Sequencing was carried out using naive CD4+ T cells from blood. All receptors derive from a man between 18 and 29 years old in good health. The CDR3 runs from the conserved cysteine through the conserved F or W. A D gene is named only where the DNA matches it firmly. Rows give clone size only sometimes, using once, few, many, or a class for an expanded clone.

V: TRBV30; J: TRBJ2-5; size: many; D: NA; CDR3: CAWSGGETQYF; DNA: TGTGCCTGGAGCGGAGGGGAGACCCAGTACTTC
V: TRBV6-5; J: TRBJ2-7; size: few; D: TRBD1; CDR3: CASSYSLWDRGYEQYF; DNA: TGTGCCAGCAGTTATTCCTTATGGGACAGGGGCTACGAGCAGTACTTC
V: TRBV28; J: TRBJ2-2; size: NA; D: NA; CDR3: CASSFTGELFF; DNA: TGTGCCAGCAGCTTCACCGGGGAGCTGTTTTTT
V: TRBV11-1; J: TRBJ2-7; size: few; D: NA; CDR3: CASSVTASYEQYF; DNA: TGTGCCAGCAGCGTAACAGCCTCCTACGAGCAGTACTTC
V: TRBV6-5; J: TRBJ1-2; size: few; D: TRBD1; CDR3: CASRRDRVYGYTF; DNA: TGTGCCAGCAGGAGGGACAGGGTATATGGCTACACCTTC
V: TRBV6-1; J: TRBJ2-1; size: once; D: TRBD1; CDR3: CASSDRGLGNEQFF; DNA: TGTGCCAGCAGTGACAGGGGGCTAGGGAATGAGCAGTTCTTC
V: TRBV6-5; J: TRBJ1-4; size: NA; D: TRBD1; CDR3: CASRRQGATNEKLFF; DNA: TGTGCCAGCAGACGACAGGGGGCAACTAATGAAAAACTGTTTTTT
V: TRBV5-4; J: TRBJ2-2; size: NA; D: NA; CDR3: CASSLVVGAGELFF; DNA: TGTGCCAGCAGCTTGGTGGTAGGGGCCGGGGAGCTGTTTTTT
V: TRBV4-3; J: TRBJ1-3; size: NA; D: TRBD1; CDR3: CASSRTRQGTSSSGNTIYF; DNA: TGCGCCAGCAGCCGAACTCGACAGGGTACTAGTAGTTCGGGAAACACCATATATTTT
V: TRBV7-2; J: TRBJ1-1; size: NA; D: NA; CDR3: CASSLVGLTEAFF; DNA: TGTGCCAGCAGCTTAGTAGGACTCACTGAAGCTTTCTTT
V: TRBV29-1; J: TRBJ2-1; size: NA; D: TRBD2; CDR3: CSSGTSGNYEQFF; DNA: TGCAGCTCCGGGACTAGCGGGAACTATGAGCAGTTCTTC
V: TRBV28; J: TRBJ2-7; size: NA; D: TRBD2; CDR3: CASTPAAGGPWEQYF; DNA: TGTGCCAGCACCCCTGCGGCGGGGGGGCCGTGGGAGCAGTACTTC
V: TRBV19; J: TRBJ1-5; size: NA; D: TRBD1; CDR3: CASSKGASYSNQPQHF; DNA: TGTGCCAGTAGTAAGGGGGCCAGTTATAGCAATCAGCCCCAGCATTTT
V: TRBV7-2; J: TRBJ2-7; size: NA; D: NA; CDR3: CASSLVGGREQYF; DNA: TGTGCCAGCAGCTTAGTCGGGGGTCGGGAGCAGTACTTC
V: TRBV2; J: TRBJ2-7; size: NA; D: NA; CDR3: CASSSLLYEQYF; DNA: TGTGCCAGCAGTAGCCTGTTATACGAGCAGTACTTC
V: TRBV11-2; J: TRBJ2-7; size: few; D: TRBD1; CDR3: CASSPGQGYEQYF; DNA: TGTGCCAGCAGCCCGGGACAGGGCTACGAGCAGTACTTC